This TCR beta chain was retrieved from a study of CD8 T cells in ankylosing spondylitis. CDR3 length equals 14 residues. Germline CDR1 and CDR2: LNHNV and YYDKDF (reference sequence). Trimming removed 3 bases from V and 4 bases from J; junction bases left unmatched: 5. A few counts support this clonotype. The target antigen is unknown. Study conclusions and caveats: From matched ankylosing spondylitis synovial fluid, disease-linked clones were reportedly recovered at significantly enriched levels. Seemingly characteristic of ankylosing spondylitis blood was a TCR beta motif consisting of 7 or 8 highly homologous variants. In the blood and synovial fluid of reactive arthritis, some motif variants had been previously reported.

With molecular barcodes, quantitative 5'-RACE was used to make the TCR beta libraries. Each CDR3 protein is one row after TCRdb ran MiXCR on the 5' RACE reads. There are about 160,000 distinct CDR3 sequences in the sample; 40% to 50% occur only once, and about 16% lies in the top ten. Sequencing used synovial fluid, either unsorted or a sorted T cell fraction (not recorded which). The genes are TRBV15 and TRBJ2-7; 8 bases match TRBD1. This receptor was taken from a male donor with ankylosing spondylitis. CDR3 nucleotide sequence: TGTGCCACCAGCAGCGGACAGGGAGAATACGAGCAGTACTTC. Its protein product is CATSSGQGEYEQYF.